This TCR beta chain was sequenced during a study of breast tumors, draining lymph nodes, adjacent tissues. The study, taken as a whole, reports: That most tumor T cells come from lymph nodes remained unproven. Most tumor T cells seemingly derive from lymph node, then expand in tumor. Tumor repertoires ranked between lymph nodes and nontumor tissue in diversity, with V and J gene preferences. Luminal-like breast cancer showed significantly greater tumor-nontumor repertoire similarity than basal-like breast cancer did.

TCRdb recomputed calls from the multiplex PCR reads with MiXCR, one row per CDR3 protein. Of about 180,000 distinct CDR3 sequences in the sample, more than 25% were seen once. V was pared by 8 bases and J by 2 bases, with 16 bases between. Germline CDR1 MNHEY, CDR2 SMNVEV (reference sequence). The CDR3 loop spans 14 amino acids. Turning to this clonotype: The antigen is not known. This may be a read error, as it is one base from a much larger clone.

Samples came from axillary lymph nodes draining the breast cancer. The V and J genes are TRBV27 and TRBJ2-7; the D gene is possibly TRBD2 (5 bases). The TCR originated in a female donor with breast cancer. Some clones in this sample may be carry-over from other donors' samples. Sequencing was carried out using axillary lymph node tissue. The CDR3 DNA sequence: TGTGCCAGCGGACTTCAGGAGAGTCCCTACGAGCAGTACTTC. Its protein is CASGLQESPYEQYF.